This T cell receptor (beta chain) comes out of a study of blood T cell repertoires in COVID-19. Study at large: COVID-19 samples collected from the United States, Italy and Spain covered acute and convalescent phases. T cells, B-cell-depleted T cells, or PBMCs provided the cDNA or gDNA that served as material.

Germline lookup yields CDR1 MNHEY and CDR2 SVGEGT. CDR3 size: 17 residues. Trimming took 6 bases from V and 4 from J, leaving 22 bases between them. Authors' processing steps: Estimated nucleated cell counts came from reference gene primer amplification. Data came from immunoSEQ multiplex PCR; TCRdb stores just in-frame clones and leaves some out. V and J calls and clone size are given by that table; D and trimming were obtained from the DNA. In the table there are fewer than 200,000 clones, under 85% of which are singletons. This receptor was identified in a man aged 55 to 69 who had recovered from COVID-19. This rearrangement joins TRBV6-2 or TRBV6-3 to TRBJ1-5, with D possibly TRBD1 on 5 matching bases. The specimen sequenced was peripheral blood. The CDR3 is CASSPPVGRGRNQPQHF. CDR3 nucleotide sequence: TGTGCCAGCAGCCCCCCTGTCGGGAGGGGCCGGAATCAGCCCCAGCATTTT.